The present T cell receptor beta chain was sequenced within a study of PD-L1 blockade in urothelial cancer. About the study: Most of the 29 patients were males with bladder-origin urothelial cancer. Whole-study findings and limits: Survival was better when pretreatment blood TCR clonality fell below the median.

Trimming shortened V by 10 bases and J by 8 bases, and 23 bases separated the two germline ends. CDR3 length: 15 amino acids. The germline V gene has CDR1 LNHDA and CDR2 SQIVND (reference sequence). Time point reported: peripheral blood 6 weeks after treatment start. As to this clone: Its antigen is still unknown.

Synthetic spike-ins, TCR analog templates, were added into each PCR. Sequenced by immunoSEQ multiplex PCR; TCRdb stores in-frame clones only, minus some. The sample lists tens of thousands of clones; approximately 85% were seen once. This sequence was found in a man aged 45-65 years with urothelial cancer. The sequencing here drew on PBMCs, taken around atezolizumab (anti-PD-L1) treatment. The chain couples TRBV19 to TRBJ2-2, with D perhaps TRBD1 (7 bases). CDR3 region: CATRQGGAFGGELFF. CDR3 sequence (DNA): TGTGCCACAAGACAGGGAGGCGCTTTTGGGGGGGAGCTGTTTTTT.